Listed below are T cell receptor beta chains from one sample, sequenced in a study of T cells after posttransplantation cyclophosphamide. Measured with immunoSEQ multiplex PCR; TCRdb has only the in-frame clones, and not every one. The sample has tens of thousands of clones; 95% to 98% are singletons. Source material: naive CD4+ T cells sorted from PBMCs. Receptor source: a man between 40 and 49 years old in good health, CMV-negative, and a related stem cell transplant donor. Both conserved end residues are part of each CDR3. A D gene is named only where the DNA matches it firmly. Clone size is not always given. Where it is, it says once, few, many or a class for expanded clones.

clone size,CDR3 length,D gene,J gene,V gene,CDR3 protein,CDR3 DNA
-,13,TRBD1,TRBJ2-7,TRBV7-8,CASKSGQGYEQYF,TGTGCCAGCAAGTCAGGACAGGGGTACGAGCAGTACTTC
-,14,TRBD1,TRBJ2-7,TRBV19,CASSGTGGYYEQYF,TGTGCCAGCTCCGGGACAGGGGGCTATTACGAGCAGTACTTC
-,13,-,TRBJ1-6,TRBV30,CAWSESVNSPLHF,TGTGCCTGGAGTGAGTCAGTTAATTCACCCCTCCACTTT
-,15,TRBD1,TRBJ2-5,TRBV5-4,CASSSPTGRGETQYF,TGTGCCAGCAGCAGCCCGACAGGGCGAGGGGAGACCCAGTACTTC
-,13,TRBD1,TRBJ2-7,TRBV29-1,CSVGDRGAYEQYF,TGCAGCGTTGGGGACAGGGGGGCCTACGAGCAGTACTTC
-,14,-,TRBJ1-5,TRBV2,CASSEQGWNQPQHF,TGTGCCAGCAGTGAACAGGGTTGGAATCAGCCCCAGCATTTT
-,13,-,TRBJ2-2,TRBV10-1,CASRSPDGGELFF,TGCGCCAGCCGGAGTCCCGACGGCGGGGAGCTGTTTTTT
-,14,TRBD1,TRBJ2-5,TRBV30,CAWSLDRVQETQYF,TGTGCCTGGAGCCTGGACAGGGTCCAAGAGACCCAGTACTTC
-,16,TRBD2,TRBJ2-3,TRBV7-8,CASSNRTSASTDTQYF,TGTGCCAGCAGCAATAGGACTAGCGCGAGCACAGATACGCAGTATTTT
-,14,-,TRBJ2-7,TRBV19,CASSISLTRYEQYF,TGTGCCAGTAGTATATCCCTAACGCGCTACGAGCAGTACTTC
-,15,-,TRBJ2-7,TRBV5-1,CASSLNAGDFYEQYF,TGCGCCAGCAGCTTGAATGCTGGGGACTTCTACGAGCAGTACTTC
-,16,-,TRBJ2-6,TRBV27,CASSPPKRVGANVLTF,TGTGCCAGCAGTCCCCCTAAACGAGTTGGGGCCAACGTCCTGACTTTC
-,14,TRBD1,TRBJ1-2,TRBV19,CASTDRRFNYGYTF,TGTGCCAGTACGGACAGGCGGTTTAACTATGGCTACACCTTC
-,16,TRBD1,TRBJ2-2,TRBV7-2,CASRSGQGANTGELFF,TGTGCCAGCAGATCCGGACAGGGGGCGAACACCGGGGAGCTGTTTTTT
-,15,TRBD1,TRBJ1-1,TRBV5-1,CASSILQQGDTEAFF,TGCGCCAGCAGCATACTTCAACAGGGGGACACTGAAGCTTTCTTT
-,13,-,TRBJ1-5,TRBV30,CAWSLGVDQPQHF,TGTGCTTGGAGTTTAGGGGTTGATCAGCCCCAGCATTTT
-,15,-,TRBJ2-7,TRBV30,CAWSATSPRVYEQYF,TGTGCCTGGAGTGCCACTAGCCCCCGTGTGTACGAGCAGTACTTC
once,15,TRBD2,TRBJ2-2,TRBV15,CATSRDYSGAGELFF,TGTGCCACCAGCAGGGATTATAGCGGGGCCGGGGAGCTGTTTTTT
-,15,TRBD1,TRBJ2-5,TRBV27,CASSSYHRGAETQYF,TGTGCCAGCAGTTCTTACCACAGGGGAGCAGAGACCCAGTACTTC
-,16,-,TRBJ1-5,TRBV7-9,CASSRLRVESNQPQHF,TGTGCCAGCAGCCGTTTGCGGGTGGAGAGCAATCAGCCCCAGCATTTT
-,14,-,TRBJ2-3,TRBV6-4,CASSRGPRGDTQYF,TGTGCCAGCAGTAGAGGACCTCGGGGAGATACGCAGTATTTT
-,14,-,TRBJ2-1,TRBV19,CASSIDRLVDEQFF,TGTGCCAGTAGTATAGACCGACTAGTTGATGAGCAGTTCTTC
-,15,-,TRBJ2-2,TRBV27,CASSLHGRNTGELFF,TGTGCCAGCAGTTTACACGGGAGGAACACCGGGGAGCTGTTTTTT
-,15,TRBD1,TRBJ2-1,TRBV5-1,CASSSGTGGWNEQFF,TGCGCCAGCAGTTCCGGGACAGGGGGCTGGAATGAGCAGTTCTTC
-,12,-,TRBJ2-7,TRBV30,CAWSPGFGEQYF,TGTGCCTGGAGTCCAGGGTTTGGCGAGCAGTACTTC
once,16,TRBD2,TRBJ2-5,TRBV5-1,CASSLVPAGETETQYF,TGCGCCAGCAGCTTGGTCCCAGCGGGAGAGACAGAGACCCAGTACTTC
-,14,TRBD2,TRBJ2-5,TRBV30,CAWRLAGGQETQYF,TGTGCCTGGAGACTAGCGGGAGGGCAAGAGACCCAGTACTTC
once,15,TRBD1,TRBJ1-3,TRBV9,CASSVEPGGLDTIYF,TGTGCCAGCAGCGTCGAACCAGGGGGCTTAGACACCATATATTTT
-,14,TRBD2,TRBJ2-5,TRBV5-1,CASSFSGSLETQYF,TGCGCCAGCAGCTTTAGCGGGAGTTTGGAGACCCAGTACTTC
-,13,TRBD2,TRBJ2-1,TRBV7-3,CASSLGYSGSQFF,TGTGCCAGCAGCTTAGGGTATAGCGGGAGCCAGTTCTTC
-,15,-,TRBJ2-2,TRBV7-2,CASSLGGANTGELFF,TGTGCCAGCAGCTTAGGCGGCGCGAACACCGGGGAGCTGTTTTTT
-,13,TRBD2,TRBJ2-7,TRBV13,CASSLAGGSEQYF,TGTGCCAGCAGCTTAGCAGGCGGGAGCGAGCAGTACTTC
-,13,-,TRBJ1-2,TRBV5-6,CASSVGTADGYTF,TGTGCCAGCAGCGTGGGGACTGCTGATGGCTACACCTTC
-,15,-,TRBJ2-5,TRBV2,CASSDDRTVKETQYF,TGTGCCAGCAGCGACGACCGGACAGTTAAAGAGACCCAGTACTTC
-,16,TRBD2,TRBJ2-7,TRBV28,CASTQKRASGSYEQYF,TGTGCCAGCACCCAAAAACGCGCTAGCGGGTCCTACGAGCAGTACTTC
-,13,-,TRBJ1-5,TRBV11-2,CASSLERNQPQHF,TGTGCCAGCAGCTTAGAACGGAATCAGCCCCAGCATTTT
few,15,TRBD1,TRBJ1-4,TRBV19,CASSPQDRVNEKLFF,TGTGCCAGTAGTCCTCAAGACAGGGTGAATGAAAAACTGTTTTTT
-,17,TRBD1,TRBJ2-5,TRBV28,CASSPSGGTGGRETQYF,TGTGCCAGCAGCCCCTCCGGGGGGACAGGGGGAAGGGAGACCCAGTACTTC
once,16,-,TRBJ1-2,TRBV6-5,CASSSGVGLVNYGYTF,TGTGCCAGCAGTTCAGGGGTTGGACTCGTTAACTATGGCTACACCTTC
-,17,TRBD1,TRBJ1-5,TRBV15,CATSRTYRGYSNQPQHF,TGTGCCACCAGCAGAACCTACAGGGGCTATAGCAATCAGCCCCAGCATTTT
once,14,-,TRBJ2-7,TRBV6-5,CASSPGLSSYEQYF,TGTGCCAGCAGCCCTGGACTCAGCTCCTACGAGCAGTACTTC
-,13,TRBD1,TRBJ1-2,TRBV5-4,CASSRQGDYGYTF,TGTGCCAGCAGCCGACAGGGTGACTATGGCTACACCTTC
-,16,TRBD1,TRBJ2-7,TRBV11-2,CASSLALGQGSYEQYF,TGTGCCAGCAGCTTAGCTCTGGGACAGGGTTCCTACGAGCAGTACTTC
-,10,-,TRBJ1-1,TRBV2,CASSYSGAFF,TGTGCCAGCAGCTACTCGGGAGCTTTCTTT
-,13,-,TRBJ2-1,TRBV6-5,CARIGFTYNEQFF,TGTGCCAGAATCGGTTTCACTTACAATGAGCAGTTCTTC
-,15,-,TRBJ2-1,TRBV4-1,CASSQASGWRGEQFF,TGCGCCAGCAGCCAAGCTAGCGGCTGGAGGGGGGAGCAGTTCTTC
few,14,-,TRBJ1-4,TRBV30,CAWSAGPGGEKLFF,TGTGCCTGGAGTGCCGGGCCGGGGGGCGAAAAACTGTTTTTT
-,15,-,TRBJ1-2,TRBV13,CASSPGSADGYGYTF,TGTGCCAGCAGCCCGGGGTCTGCCGACGGCTATGGCTACACCTTC
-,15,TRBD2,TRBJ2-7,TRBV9,CASSVGLAGVDEQYF,TGTGCCAGCAGCGTAGGCCTAGCGGGAGTTGATGAGCAGTACTTC
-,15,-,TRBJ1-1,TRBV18,CASSLIQGPNTEAFF,TGTGCCAGCTCACTTATACAGGGACCGAACACTGAAGCTTTCTTT